The 23 T cell receptor beta chains below all came from one sample that was sequenced in a study of blood T cell repertoires in COVID-19. Here immunoSEQ multiplex PCR was the method, and the copy in TCRdb shows in-frame clones only, minus some. The repertoire has about 260,000 clones, about 90% of them found once; the top ten carry 2.2%. The specimen was peripheral blood. The receptors originated from a woman aged 45-65 years who had recovered from COVID-19.

In DNA, the CDR3 is TGTGCCAGCAGCCAACTTTACACTGAAGCTTTCTTT. This codes for CASSQLYTEAFF. The chain links TRBV14 to TRBJ1-1, with no clear D. V lost 2 bases and J 3 bases, leaving 4 bases between the germline ends. Germline values: CDR1 SGHDN, CDR2 FVKESK. This CDR3 spans 12 amino acids.

This rearrangement joins TRBV5-4 to TRBJ2-7, with 9 bases aligning to TRBD1. CDR1 and CDR2 (germline): SGHNT, YYREEE (reference sequence). The CDR3 extends over 14 amino acids. J gave up 2 bases and V 3 bases, and 3 bases lay outside the gene matches. The CDR3 sequence: CASSWGQGTYEQYF. In DNA, the CDR3 is TGTGCCAGCAGCTGGGGACAGGGAACCTACGAGCAGTACTTC.

The chain links TRBV28 to TRBJ1-1; TRBD1 agrees at 8 bases. CDR1 is MDHEN, CDR2 SYDVKM, per germline. Unmatched junction bases numbered 2, after V lost 1 base and J lost 1 base. This CDR3 contains 15 residues. The CDR3 region is CASSLSGQGNTEAFF. CDR3 nucleotide sequence: TGTGCCAGCAGTTTATCCGGACAGGGGAACACTGAAGCTTTCTTT.

This clone was seen a few times. The V and J genes are TRBV5-1 and TRBJ2-6; possible D gene TRBD1, 6 bases. Germline V gene data show CDR1 as SGHRS and CDR2 as YFSETQ. This CDR3 spans 14 amino acids. Deletions cut 4 bases from V and 2 bases from J, with 7 bases between. CDR3 in DNA: TGCGCCAGCAGCCCAGGGGCTGGGGCCAACGTCCTGACTTTC. Protein sequence: CASSPGAGANVLTF.

The chain uses TRBV10-3 and TRBJ2-7; the D gene is possibly TRBD1 (6 bases). The CDR3 length is 14 residues. Trimming cost V 2 bases and J 3 bases, with 11 bases left between them. CDR1 is ENHRY and CDR2 is SYGVKD in the germline V gene. The CDR3 sequence is CAISERSGVYEQYF. CDR3 nucleotide sequence: TGTGCCATCAGTGAGCGTTCAGGGGTCTACGAGCAGTACTTC.

This clone came up a few times. This chain links TRBV7-6 with TRBJ2-7; 9 bases are a match to TRBD2. CDR3 length equals 18 residues. With 1 base clipped from V and 0 bases from J, the junction kept 10 bases outside the gene matches. Germline CDR1 and CDR2: SGHVS and FNYEAQ. DNA of the CDR3: TGTGCCAGCAGCTTAGTTTTAGCGGGGGCGGTTAGCTCCTACGAGCAGTACTTC. Protein: CASSLVLAGAVSSYEQYF.

The chain employs TRBV6-1 and TRBJ1-1, with D perhaps matching TRBD1 (5 bases). The V gene's germline CDR1 is MNHNS and CDR2 SASEGT. The CDR3 covers 11 residues. Trimming shortened V by 1 base and J by 11 bases, and 8 bases separated the two germline ends. The CDR3 here is CASSEDRSAFF. For the CDR3, the DNA is TGTGCCAGCAGTGAAGACAGGTCGGCTTTCTTT.

This rearrangement joins TRBV6-6 to TRBJ1-5; the D gene is possibly TRBD1 (5 bases). This CDR3 comprises 16 residues. Trimming took 0 bases from V and 3 from J, leaving 12 bases between them. Germline V gene sequence: CDR1 MNHNY, CDR2 SVGAGI (reference sequence). The CDR3 loop reads CASSYSVGADNQPQHF. As DNA, the CDR3 is TGTGCCAGCAGTTACTCAGTAGGGGCGGACAATCAGCCCCAGCATTTT.

The chain is built from TRBV30 and TRBJ2-7; TRBD1 matches 7 bases. The germline gives CDR1 GTSNPN, CDR2 SVGIG (reference sequence). With 3 bases clipped from V and 4 bases from J, the junction kept 6 bases outside the gene matches. This CDR3 spans 13 amino acids. DNA for the CDR3: TGTGCCTGGAGACAGGGGCTGAGATACGAGCAGTACTTC. It codes for CAWRQGLRYEQYF.

The genes are TRBV6-4 and TRBJ1-6; 10 bases match TRBD1. The CDR3 loop spans 15 amino acids. Germline CDR1 and CDR2: MRHNA and SNTAGT. V shed 3 bases and J 11 bases; nucleotides not matched to a gene: 7. CDR3 protein: CASSEAGTGVTPLHF. The CDR3 DNA is TGTGCCAGCAGTGAAGCCGGGACAGGGGTAACACCCCTCCACTTT.

The gene calls are TRBV7-9 and TRBJ1-1; the D gene is possibly TRBD1 (5 bases). Trimming pared 5 bases from V and 4 bases from J, leaving 8 bases between. Germline CDR1 and CDR2: SEHNR and FQNEAQ (reference sequence). This CDR3 comprises 12 residues. CDR3 amino acids: CASSPDSTEAFF. CDR3 nucleotides: TGTGCCAGCAGCCCTGACAGCACTGAAGCTTTCTTT.

The rearrangement joins TRBV28 to TRBJ1-1; no clear D. CDR1 and CDR2 (germline): MDHEN, SYDVKM. Deletions cut 6 bases from V and 1 base from J, with 12 bases between. The CDR3 sequence is 14 residues long. The CDR3, as DNA: TGTGCCAGCAGCTTACGGAGTGGGAACACTGAAGCTTTCTTT. Translating gives CASSLRSGNTEAFF. The full variable domain, in which reference TRBV28 and TRBJ1-1 provide the parts outside the CDR3, is DVKVTQSSRYLVKRTGEKVFLECVQDMDHENMFWYRQDPGLGLRLIYFSYDVKMKEKGDIPEGYSVSREKKERFSLILESASTNQTSMYLCASSLRSGNTEAFFGQGTRLTVV.

CDR3 in amino acids: CASSYSTGQGDQPQHF. DNA for the CDR3: TGTGCCAGCAGTTACTCCACAGGGCAAGGCGATCAGCCCCAGCATTTT. The chain uses TRBV6-2 or TRBV6-3 and TRBJ1-5, with a tentative D call TRBD1 (6 bases). V shed 0 bases and J shed 5 bases, with 14 bases lying between them. Germline V gene data show CDR1 as MNHEY and CDR2 as SVGEGT. The CDR3 runs 16 residues.

This clone was recorded a few times. Other DNA sequences in this specimen translate into the identical CDR3. The gene calls are TRBV7-2 and TRBJ2-5; possibly TRBD1 for D (5 bases). The germline CDR1 and CDR2 sequences are SGHTA and FQGNSA. V was shortened by 5 bases and J by 1 base, with 11 bases between the two germline ends. There are 14 residues in the CDR3. For the CDR3, the DNA is TGTGCCAGCAGCCTCGACAGAACCCAAGAGACCCAGTACTTC. Translation: CASSLDRTQETQYF.

On this clone: One base away lies a much larger clone, so this may be a sequencing read error. The DNA of the CDR3 is TGTGCCAGCAGCCGGGACAGGGGAGATACGCAGTATTTT. It yields the protein CASSRDRGDTQYF. The gene calls are TRBV16 and TRBJ2-3; 10 bases align to TRBD1. Trimming removed 4 bases from V and 5 bases from J; junction bases left unmatched: 0. The CDR3 is 13 residues long. CDR1 and CDR2 from the germline V gene are KGHSY and FQNENV.

This chain connects TRBV5-1 to TRBJ2-7; TRBD1 agrees at 7 bases. V lost 4 bases and J lost 5; bases outside the gene matches: 6. This CDR3 has 13 amino acids. Germline CDR1 and CDR2: SGHRS and YFSETQ. The CDR3 is CASSASTGNEQYF. DNA of the CDR3: TGCGCCAGCAGCGCGTCGACAGGGAACGAGCAGTACTTC.

V usage is TRBV6-5 and J usage is TRBJ1-1; 8 bases are a match to TRBD1. CDR3 length equals 16 residues. V lost 4 bases to trimming and J lost 1 base; unmatched junction nucleotides: 8. CDR1 is MNHEY and CDR2 is SVGAGI in the germline V gene. The CDR3 region is CASSSGTGLRNTEAFF. CDR3 nucleotides: TGTGCCAGCAGTTCCGGGACAGGATTGAGGAACACTGAAGCTTTCTTT.

J is TRBJ2-1 and V is TRBV4-1, with D hard to call. Trimming stripped 2 bases from V and 4 bases from J, with 9 bases between. This CDR3 spans 14 amino acids. Germline values: CDR1 MGHRA, CDR2 YSYEKL. The CDR3 region is CASSQQDGYNEQFF. CDR3 sequence (DNA): TGCGCCAGCAGCCAACAAGACGGGTACAATGAGCAGTTCTTC.

This clone was detected once. One junction end does not reproduce the germline sequence, and a read error may be involved. V usage is TRBV11-2 and J usage is TRBJ1-4, with D hard to call. This CDR3 contains 15 residues. Germline lookup yields CDR1 SGHAT and CDR2 FQNNGV. CDR3 protein: CASSSGLLTYEKLFF. CDR3 DNA sequence: TGTGCCAGCAGCTCCGGACTGCTAACTTATGAAAAACTGTTTTTT.

The chain is built from TRBV29-1 and TRBJ1-2, with D uncertain. CDR3 size: 13 residues. Germline values: CDR1 SQVTM, CDR2 ANQGSEA. Deletions cut 3 bases from V and 4 bases from J, with 12 bases between. CDR3 coding DNA: TGCAGCGTTGATAGAGGCGATCGCTATGGCTACACCTTC. It encodes CSVDRGDRYGYTF.

V and J are TRBV6-2 or TRBV6-3 and TRBJ1-1, with a tentative D call TRBD1 (6 bases). CDR1 MNHEY and CDR2 SVGEGT come from the germline V gene. CDR3 length: 14 residues. V lost 6 bases and J lost 3, with 14 bases in between. As DNA, the CDR3 is TGTGCCAGCAGCGGAAGACAGGCGCACACTGAAGCTTTCTTT. Translated: CASSGRQAHTEAFF.

The V call is TRBV7-3, the J call TRBJ2-5; TRBD1 might be the D (5 bases). Germline lookup yields CDR1 SGHTA and CDR2 FQGTGA. There are 13 residues in the CDR3. Trimming removed 3 bases at V and 5 bases at J, with 10 bases between. The CDR3 spells CASSFQGGETQYF. For the CDR3, the DNA is TGTGCCAGCAGCTTCCAGGGTGGGGAGACCCAGTACTTC.

This clone was observed once. The rearrangement uses TRBV30 and TRBJ1-1; possibly TRBD1 for D (5 bases). The germline V gene has CDR1 GTSNPN and CDR2 SVGIG (reference sequence). The V end lost 6 bases, the J end lost 4 bases, and 15 bases lay between the germline ends. The CDR3 is 13 residues long. The CDR3: CACKGVIGTEAFF. CDR3 in DNA: TGTGCCTGCAAAGGGGTGATCGGCACTGAAGCTTTCTTT.